Sequencing of this TCR beta chain was carried out in a study of Ad26.COV2.S vaccination and SARS-CoV-2 variants. TCRdb's copy holds only in-frame clones and misses some; the assay was immunoSEQ multiplex PCR. The data hold just over 350,000 clones, with about 91% observed a single time. V was pared by 8 bases and J by 2 bases, with 4 bases of the junction left unmatched. The CDR3 runs 14 residues. Germline loops: CDR1 SGHRS, CDR2 YFSETQ. This clonotype was sampled from a human donor who had recovered from COVID-19. The sequences come from peripheral blood, collected after recovery from COVID-19. This chain links TRBV5-1 with TRBJ2-1; 10 positions match TRBD2. The CDR3, as DNA: TGCGCCAGTACTAGCGGGGAGACCTACAATGAGCAGTTCTTC. This codes for CASTSGETYNEQFF.